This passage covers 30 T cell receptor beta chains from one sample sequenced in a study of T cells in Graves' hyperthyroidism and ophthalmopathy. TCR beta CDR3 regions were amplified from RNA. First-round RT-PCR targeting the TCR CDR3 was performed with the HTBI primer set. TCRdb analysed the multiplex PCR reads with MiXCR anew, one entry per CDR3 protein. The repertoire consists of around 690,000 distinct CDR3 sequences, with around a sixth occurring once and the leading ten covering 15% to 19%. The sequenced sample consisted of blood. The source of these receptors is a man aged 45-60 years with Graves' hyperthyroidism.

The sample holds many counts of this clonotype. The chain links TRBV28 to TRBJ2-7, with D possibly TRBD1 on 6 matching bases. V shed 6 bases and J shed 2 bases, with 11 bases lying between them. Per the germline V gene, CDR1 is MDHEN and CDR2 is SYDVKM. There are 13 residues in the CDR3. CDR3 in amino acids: CASRMTGTYEQYF. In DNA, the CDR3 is TGTGCCAGCAGGATGACAGGAACCTACGAGCAGTACTTC.

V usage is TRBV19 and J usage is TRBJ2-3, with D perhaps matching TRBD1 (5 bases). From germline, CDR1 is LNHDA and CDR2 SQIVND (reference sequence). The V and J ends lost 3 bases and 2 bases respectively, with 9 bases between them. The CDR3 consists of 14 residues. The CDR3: CASSMQGTTDTQYF. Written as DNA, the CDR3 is TGTGCCAGTAGTATGCAGGGCACCACAGATACGCAGTATTTT.

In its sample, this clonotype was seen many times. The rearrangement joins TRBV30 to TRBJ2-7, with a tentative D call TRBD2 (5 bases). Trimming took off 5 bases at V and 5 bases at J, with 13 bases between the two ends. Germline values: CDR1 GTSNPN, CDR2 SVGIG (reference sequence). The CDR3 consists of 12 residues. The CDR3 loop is CAWGPGVHEQYF. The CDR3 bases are TGTGCCTGGGGGCCCGGGGTCCACGAGCAGTACTTC.

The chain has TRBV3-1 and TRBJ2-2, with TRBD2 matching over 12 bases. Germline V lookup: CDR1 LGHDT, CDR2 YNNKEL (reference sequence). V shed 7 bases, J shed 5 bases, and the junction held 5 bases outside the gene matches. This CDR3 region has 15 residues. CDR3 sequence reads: CASTRTSGNTGELFF. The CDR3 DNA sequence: TGTGCCAGCACGCGGACTAGCGGGAATACCGGGGAGCTGTTTTTT.

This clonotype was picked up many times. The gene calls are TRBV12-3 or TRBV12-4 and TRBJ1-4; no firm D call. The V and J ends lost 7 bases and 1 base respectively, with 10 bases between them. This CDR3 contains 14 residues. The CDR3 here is CASTPTVTNEKLFF. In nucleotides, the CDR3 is TGTGCCAGCACCCCGACCGTAACTAATGAAAAACTGTTTTTT.

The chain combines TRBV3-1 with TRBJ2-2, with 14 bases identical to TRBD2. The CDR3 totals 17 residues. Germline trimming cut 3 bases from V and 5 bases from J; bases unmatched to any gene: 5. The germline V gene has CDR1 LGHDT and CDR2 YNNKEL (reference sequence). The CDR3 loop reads CASSQVGLAGETGELFF. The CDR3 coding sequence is TGTGCCAGCAGCCAGGTGGGACTAGCGGGAGAAACCGGGGAGCTGTTTTTT.

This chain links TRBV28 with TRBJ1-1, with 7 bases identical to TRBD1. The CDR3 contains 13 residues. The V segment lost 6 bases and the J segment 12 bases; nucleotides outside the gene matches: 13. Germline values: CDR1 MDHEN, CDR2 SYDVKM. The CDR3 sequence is CASRTLTGERTFF. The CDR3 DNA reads TGTGCCAGCAGAACTCTTACAGGGGAGAGAACTTTCTTT.

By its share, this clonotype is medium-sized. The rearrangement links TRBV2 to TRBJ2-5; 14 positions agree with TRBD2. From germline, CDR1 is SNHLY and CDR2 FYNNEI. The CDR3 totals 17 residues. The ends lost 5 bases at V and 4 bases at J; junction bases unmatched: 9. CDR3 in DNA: TGTGCCAGCAGTCTTGGACTAGCGGGAGGATCGGCAGAGACCCAGTACTTC. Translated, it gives CASSLGLAGGSAETQYF. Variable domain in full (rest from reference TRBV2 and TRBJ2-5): EPEVTQTPSHQVTQMGQEVILRCVPISNHLYFYWYRQILGQKVEFLVSFYNNEISEKSEIFDDQFSVERPDGSNFTLKIRSTKLEDSAMYFCASSLGLAGGSAETQYFGPGTRLLVL.

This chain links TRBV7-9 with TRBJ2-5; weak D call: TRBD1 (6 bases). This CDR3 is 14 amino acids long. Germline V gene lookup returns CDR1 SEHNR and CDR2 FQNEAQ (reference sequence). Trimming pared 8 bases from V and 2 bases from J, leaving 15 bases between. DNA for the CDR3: TGTGCCAGCGGTATACCAGGGGAACAAGAGACCCAGTACTTC. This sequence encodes CASGIPGEQETQYF.

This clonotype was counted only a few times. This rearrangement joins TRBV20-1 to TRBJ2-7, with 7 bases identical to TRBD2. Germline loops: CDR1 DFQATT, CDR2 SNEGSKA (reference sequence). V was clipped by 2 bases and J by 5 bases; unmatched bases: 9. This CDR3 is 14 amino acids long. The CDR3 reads CSARMWEGQNEQYF. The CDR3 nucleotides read TGCAGTGCTAGAATGTGGGAGGGCCAAAACGAGCAGTACTTC.

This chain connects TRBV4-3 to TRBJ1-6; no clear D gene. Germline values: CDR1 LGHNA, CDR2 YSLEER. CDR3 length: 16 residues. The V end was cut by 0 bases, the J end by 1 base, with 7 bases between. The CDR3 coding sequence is TGCGCCAGCAGCCAAGATCTGCAGTCCTATAATTCACCCCTCCACTTT. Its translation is CASSQDLQSYNSPLHF.

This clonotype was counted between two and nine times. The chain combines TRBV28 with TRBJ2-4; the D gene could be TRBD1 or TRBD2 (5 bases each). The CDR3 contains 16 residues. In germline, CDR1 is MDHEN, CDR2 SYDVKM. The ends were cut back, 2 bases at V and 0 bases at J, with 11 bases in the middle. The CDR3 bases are TGTGCCAGCAGTTTAGAGGGGACCGTAGCCAAAAACATTCAGTACTTC. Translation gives CASSLEGTVAKNIQYF.

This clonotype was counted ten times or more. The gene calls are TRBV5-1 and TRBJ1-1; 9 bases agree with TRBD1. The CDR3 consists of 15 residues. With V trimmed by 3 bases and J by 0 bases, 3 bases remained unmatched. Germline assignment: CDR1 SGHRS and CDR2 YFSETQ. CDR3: CASSWDRAVNTEAFF. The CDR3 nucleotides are TGCGCCAGCAGCTGGGACAGGGCGGTGAACACTGAAGCTTTCTTT.

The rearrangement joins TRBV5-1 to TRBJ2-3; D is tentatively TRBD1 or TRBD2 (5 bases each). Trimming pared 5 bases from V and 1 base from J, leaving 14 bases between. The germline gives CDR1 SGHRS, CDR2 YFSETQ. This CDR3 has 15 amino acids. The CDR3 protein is CASRAGTAGTDTQYF. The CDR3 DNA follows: TGCGCCAGCAGAGCCGGGACCGCGGGCACAGATACGCAGTATTTT.

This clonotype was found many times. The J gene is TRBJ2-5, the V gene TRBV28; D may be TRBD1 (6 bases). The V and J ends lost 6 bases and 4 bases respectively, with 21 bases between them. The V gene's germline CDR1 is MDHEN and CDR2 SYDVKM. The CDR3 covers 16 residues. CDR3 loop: CASRSPVVRGSETQYF. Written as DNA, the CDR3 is TGTGCCAGCAGGTCGCCCGTCGTAAGGGGGTCAGAGACCCAGTACTTC.

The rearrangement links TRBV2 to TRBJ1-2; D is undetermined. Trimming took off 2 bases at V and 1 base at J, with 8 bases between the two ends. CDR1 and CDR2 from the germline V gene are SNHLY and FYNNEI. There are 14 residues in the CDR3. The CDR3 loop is CASSELNGNYGYTF. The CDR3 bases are TGTGCCAGCAGTGAATTAAACGGTAACTATGGCTACACCTTC. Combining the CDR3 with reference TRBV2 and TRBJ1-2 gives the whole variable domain EPEVTQTPSHQVTQMGQEVILRCVPISNHLYFYWYRQILGQKVEFLVSFYNNEISEKSEIFDDQFSVERPDGSNFTLKIRSTKLEDSAMYFCASSELNGNYGYTFGSGTRLTVV.

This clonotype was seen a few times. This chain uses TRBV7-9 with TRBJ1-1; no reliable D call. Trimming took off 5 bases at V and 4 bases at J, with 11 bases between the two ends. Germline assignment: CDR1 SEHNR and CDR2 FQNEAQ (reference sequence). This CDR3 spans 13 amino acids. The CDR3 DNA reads TGTGCCAGCAGCCCTGGGGTGGGCACTGAAGCTTTCTTT. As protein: CASSPGVGTEAFF.

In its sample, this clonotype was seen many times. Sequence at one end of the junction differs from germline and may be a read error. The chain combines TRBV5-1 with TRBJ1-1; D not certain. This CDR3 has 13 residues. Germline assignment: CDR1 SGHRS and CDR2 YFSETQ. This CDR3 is CASSFGENPEAFF. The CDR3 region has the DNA TGCGCCAGCAGCTTCGGGGAGAACCCTGAAGCTTTCTTT.

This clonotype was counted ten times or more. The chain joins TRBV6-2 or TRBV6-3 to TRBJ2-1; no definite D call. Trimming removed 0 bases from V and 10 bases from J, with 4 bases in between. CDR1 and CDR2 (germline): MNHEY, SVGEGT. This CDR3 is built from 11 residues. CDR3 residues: CASSYSGEQFF. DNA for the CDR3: TGTGCCAGCAGTTACTCTGGAGAGCAGTTCTTC.

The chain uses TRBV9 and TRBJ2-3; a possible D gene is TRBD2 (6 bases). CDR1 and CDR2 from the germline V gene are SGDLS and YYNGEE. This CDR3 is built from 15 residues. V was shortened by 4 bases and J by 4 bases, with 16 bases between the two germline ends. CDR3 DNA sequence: TGTGCCAGCAGCATAGGCGGCGGGGTGTCAGATACGCAGTATTTT. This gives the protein CASSIGGGVSDTQYF.

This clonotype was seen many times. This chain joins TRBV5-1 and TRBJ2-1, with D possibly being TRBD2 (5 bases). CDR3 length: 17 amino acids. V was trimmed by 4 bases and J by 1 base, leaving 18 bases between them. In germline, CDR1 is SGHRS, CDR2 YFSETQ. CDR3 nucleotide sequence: TGCGCCAGCAGCCTGGACCTCACGGGATTGTCCTACAATGAGCAGTTCTTC. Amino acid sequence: CASSLDLTGLSYNEQFF.

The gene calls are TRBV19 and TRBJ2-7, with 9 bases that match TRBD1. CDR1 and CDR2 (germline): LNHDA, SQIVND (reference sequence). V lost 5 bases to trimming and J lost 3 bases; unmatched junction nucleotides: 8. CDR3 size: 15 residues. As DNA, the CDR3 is TGTGCCAGTAGTGCGGGGACAGGGCCTTTCTACGAGCAGTACTTC. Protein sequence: CASSAGTGPFYEQYF.

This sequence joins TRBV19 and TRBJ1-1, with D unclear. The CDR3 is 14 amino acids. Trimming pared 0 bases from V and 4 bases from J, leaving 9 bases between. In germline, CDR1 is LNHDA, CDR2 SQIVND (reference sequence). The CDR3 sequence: CASSIELNPTEAFF. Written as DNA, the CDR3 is TGTGCCAGTAGTATAGAGCTGAATCCCACTGAAGCTTTCTTT.

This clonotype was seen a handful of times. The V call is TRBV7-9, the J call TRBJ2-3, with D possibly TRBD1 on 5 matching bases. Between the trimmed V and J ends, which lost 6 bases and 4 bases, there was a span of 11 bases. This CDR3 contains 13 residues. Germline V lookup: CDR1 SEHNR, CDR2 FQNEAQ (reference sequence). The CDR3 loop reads CASSLRQPDTQYF. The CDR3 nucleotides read TGTGCCAGCAGTCTACGACAGCCAGATACGCAGTATTTT.

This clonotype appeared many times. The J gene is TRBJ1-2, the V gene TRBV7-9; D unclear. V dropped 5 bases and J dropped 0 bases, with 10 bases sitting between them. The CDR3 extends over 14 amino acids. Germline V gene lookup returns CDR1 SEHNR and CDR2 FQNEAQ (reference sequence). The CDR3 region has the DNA TGTGCCAGCAGCCGAACAACCCCTAACTATGGCTACACCTTC. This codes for CASSRTTPNYGYTF.

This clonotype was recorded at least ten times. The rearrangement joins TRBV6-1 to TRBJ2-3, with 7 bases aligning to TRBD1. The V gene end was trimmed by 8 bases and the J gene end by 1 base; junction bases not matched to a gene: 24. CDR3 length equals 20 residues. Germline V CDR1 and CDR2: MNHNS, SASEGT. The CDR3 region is CASPLLQGRQVLPGTDTQYF. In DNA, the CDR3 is TGTGCCAGCCCTCTCTTACAGGGGCGCCAAGTCCTTCCTGGCACAGATACGCAGTATTTT.

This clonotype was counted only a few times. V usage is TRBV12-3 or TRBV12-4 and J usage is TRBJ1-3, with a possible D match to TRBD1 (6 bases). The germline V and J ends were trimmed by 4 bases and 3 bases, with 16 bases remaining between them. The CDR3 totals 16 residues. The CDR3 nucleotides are TGTGCCAGCAGTTCGCCCGGCAGGGGATTTGGAAACACCATATATTTT. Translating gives CASSSPGRGFGNTIYF.

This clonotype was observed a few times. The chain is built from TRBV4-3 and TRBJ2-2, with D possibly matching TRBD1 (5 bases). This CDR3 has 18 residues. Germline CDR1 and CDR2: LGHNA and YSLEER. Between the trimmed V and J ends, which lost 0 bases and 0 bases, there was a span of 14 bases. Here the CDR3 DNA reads TGCGCCAGCAGCCAAGATAACCCAGGGTCGGCGAACACCGGGGAGCTGTTTTTT. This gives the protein CASSQDNPGSANTGELFF.

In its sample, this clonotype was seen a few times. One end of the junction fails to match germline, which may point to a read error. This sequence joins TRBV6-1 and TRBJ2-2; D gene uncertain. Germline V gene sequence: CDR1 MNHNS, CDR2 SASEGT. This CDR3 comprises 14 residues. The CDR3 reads CASSVLWNNGELFF. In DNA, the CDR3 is TGTGCCAGCAGTGTATTGTGGAACAACGGGGAGCTGTTTTTT.

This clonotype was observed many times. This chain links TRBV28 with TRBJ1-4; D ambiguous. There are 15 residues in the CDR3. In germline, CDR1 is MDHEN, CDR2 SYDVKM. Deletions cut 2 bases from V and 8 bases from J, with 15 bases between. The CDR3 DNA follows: TGTGCCAGCAGTTTAGATTCCCAGATTGGAGAAAAACTGTTTTTT. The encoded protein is CASSLDSQIGEKLFF.